The rows below give T cell receptor beta chains drawn from one sample of a study of cytomegalovirus exposure and HLA in healthy donors. Repertoires were generated with immunoSEQ multiplex PCR, while TCRdb's copy carries only in-frame clones and drops some. This repertoire shows about 69,000 clones, about 80% found once; its top ten account for 3.3%. Sequencing was carried out using PBMCs. All receptors come from a man aged 18 to 29 in good health and CMV-seronegative. CDR3s include the opening cysteine and the closing phenylalanine or tryptophan. D genes are given only for firm matches. Rows give clone size only sometimes, using once, few, many, or a class for an expanded clone.

-	TRBV19	-	TRBJ1-5	CASSIERAPNQPQHF	TGTGCCAGTAGTATAGAGAGGGCCCCGAATCAGCCCCAGCATTTT
-	TRBV7-8	TRBD2	TRBJ2-1	CASSHGLDFYNEQFF	TGTGCCAGCAGCCACGGACTAGATTTCTACAATGAGCAGTTCTTC
-	TRBV30	TRBD1	TRBJ1-2	CAWSAQSGTGYGYTF	TGTGCCTGGAGTGCCCAATCCGGGACAGGGTATGGCTACACCTTC
-	TRBV6-1	-	TRBJ2-7	CASSSTYEQYF	TGTGCCAGCAGTTCTACCTACGAGCAGTACTTC
-	TRBV18	-	TRBJ1-5	CASSQVQTTQPQHF	TGTGCCAGCTCACAGGTACAGACAACGCAGCCCCAGCATTTT
-	TRBV6-1	TRBD1	TRBJ1-1	CASSDWGRGDTEAFF	TGTGCCAGCAGTGATTGGGGCAGGGGGGACACTGAAGCTTTCTTT
-	TRBV4-1	TRBD2	TRBJ2-7	CASSRGLAGSYEQYF	TGCGCCAGCAGCCGTGGACTAGCGGGTTCCTACGAGCAGTACTTC
-	TRBV19	TRBD1	TRBJ2-4	CASSTRLGTGGDIQYF	TGTGCCAGTAGTACCCGACTCGGGACAGGGGGGGACATTCAGTACTTC
-	TRBV6-1	TRBD1	TRBJ1-5	CASSAGTGRSQPQHF	TGTGCCAGCAGTGCTGGGACAGGGAGAAGTCAGCCCCAGCATTTT
-	TRBV5-4	-	TRBJ2-2	CASSQGGANTGELFF	TGTGCCAGCAGCCAAGGGGGGGCAAACACCGGGGAGCTGTTTTTT
-	TRBV28	-	TRBJ2-5	CASSFGRGSNTAQYF	TGTGCCAGCAGTTTTGGTCGGGGGTCCAATACGGCCCAGTACTTC
-	TRBV6-5	TRBD1	TRBJ2-1	CASSFGQGRNEQFF	TGTGCCAGCAGTTTCGGACAGGGGAGAAATGAGCAGTTCTTC
-	TRBV4-3	-	TRBJ2-5	CASSHRREGETQYF	TGCGCCAGCAGCCACCGAAGAGAGGGAGAGACCCAGTACTTC
few	TRBV9	TRBD1	TRBJ1-2	CASSVAQGAYYGYTF	TGTGCCAGCAGCGTAGCTCAGGGGGCCTACTATGGCTACACCTTC
-	TRBV5-5	-	TRBJ2-5	CASSLEAGQETQYF	TGTGCCAGCAGCTTGGAGGCGGGACAAGAGACCCAGTACTTC
medium-sized	TRBV7-3	-	TRBJ2-2	CASSSLQGNPGELFF	TGTGCCAGCAGCTCCCTCCAGGGGAATCCCGGGGAGCTGTTTTTT
-	TRBV30	TRBD1	TRBJ1-2	CASGGGTGVVYGYTF	TGTGCCTCGGGAGGCGGGACAGGGGTTGTCTATGGCTACACCTTC
-	TRBV2	TRBD1	TRBJ2-7	CASSEVTGAGEQYF	TGTGCCAGCAGTGAAGTTACAGGGGCAGGGGAGCAGTACTTC
few	TRBV7-2	-	TRBJ1-2	CASSFLGGDYGYTF	TGTGCCAGCAGCTTCCTTGGCGGGGACTATGGCTACACCTTC
-	TRBV10-3	-	TRBJ2-6	CAISESGRTGANVLTF	TGTGCCATCAGTGAGTCGGGGCGGACTGGGGCCAACGTCCTGACTTTC
-	TRBV25-1	-	TRBJ2-5	CASSLESTEETQYF	TGTGCCAGCAGTTTGGAGTCCACCGAAGAGACCCAGTACTTC
once	TRBV13	-	TRBJ2-3	CASSSIPEDTQYF	TGTGCCAGCAGCTCCATTCCGGAGGATACGCAGTATTTT
-	TRBV10-1	-	TRBJ2-7	CASSRDNYEQYF	TGCGCCAGCAGTCGGGACAACTACGAGCAGTACTTC
-	TRBV6-1	-	TRBJ2-1	CASSQGLGNEQFF	TGTGCCAGCAGTCAGGGGCTAGGGAATGAGCAGTTCTTC
few	TRBV5-5	TRBD1	TRBJ2-5	CASSLLATGAGETQYF	TGTGCCAGCAGCTTGCTGGCGACAGGGGCGGGAGAGACCCAGTACTTC
-	TRBV7-2	TRBD2	TRBJ2-1	CASSLAPGGNEQFF	TGTGCCAGCAGCTTAGCTCCGGGAGGCAATGAGCAGTTCTTC
-	TRBV4-1	TRBD1	TRBJ1-1	CASSHDRGLNTEAFF	TGCGCCAGCAGCCATGACAGGGGGCTGAACACTGAAGCTTTCTTT
-	TRBV5-8	-	TRBJ1-5	CASSFWRGPGNQPQHF	TGTGCCAGCAGCTTCTGGAGAGGGCCTGGCAATCAGCCCCAGCATTTT
-	TRBV2	TRBD1	TRBJ1-3	CASSGQGSPGNTIYF	TGTGCCAGCAGTGGACAGGGGAGTCCTGGAAACACCATATATTTT
once	TRBV2	-	TRBJ1-2	CASSEGAGSNYGYTF	TGTGCCAGCAGTGAAGGCGCAGGATCTAACTATGGCTACACCTTC
-	TRBV28	-	TRBJ1-1	CASSFRTTGTEAFF	TGTGCCAGCAGTTTCCGTACAACGGGGACTGAAGCTTTCTTT
few	TRBV6-6	-	TRBJ1-5	CASRSTRDFSRQPQHF	TGTGCCAGCAGATCCACCCGGGACTTTAGTCGTCAGCCCCAGCATTTT
-	TRBV11-1	-	TRBJ2-1	CASSLGPDNEQFF	TGTGCCAGCAGCTTAGGGCCCGACAATGAGCAGTTCTTC
-	TRBV28	-	TRBJ1-5	CASSLESQPQHF	TGTGCCAGCAGTTTGGAGAGTCAGCCCCAGCATTTT
-	TRBV27	-	TRBJ1-2	CASSVDRSYGYTF	TGTGCCAGCAGTGTCGACAGGAGCTATGGCTACACCTTC
-	TRBV5-1	-	TRBJ2-7	CASSWQGYAGTYEQYF	TGCGCCAGCAGCTGGCAGGGCTATGCGGGGACCTACGAGCAGTACTTC
-	TRBV6-1	TRBD1	TRBJ2-2	CASSRQGTGELFF	TGTGCCAGCAGTCGACAGGGAACCGGGGAGCTGTTTTTT
once	TRBV7-2	-	TRBJ2-5	CASSLDKSQETQYF	TGTGCCAGCAGCTTAGATAAGAGCCAAGAGACCCAGTACTTC
-	TRBV5-1	-	TRBJ1-1	CASRGSGGGTEAFF	TGCGCCAGCAGAGGTTCGGGTGGCGGCACTGAAGCTTTCTTT
-	TRBV9	TRBD1	TRBJ1-6	CASSVDTGGGSPLHF	TGTGCCAGCAGCGTAGACACAGGGGGTGGCTCACCCCTCCACTTT